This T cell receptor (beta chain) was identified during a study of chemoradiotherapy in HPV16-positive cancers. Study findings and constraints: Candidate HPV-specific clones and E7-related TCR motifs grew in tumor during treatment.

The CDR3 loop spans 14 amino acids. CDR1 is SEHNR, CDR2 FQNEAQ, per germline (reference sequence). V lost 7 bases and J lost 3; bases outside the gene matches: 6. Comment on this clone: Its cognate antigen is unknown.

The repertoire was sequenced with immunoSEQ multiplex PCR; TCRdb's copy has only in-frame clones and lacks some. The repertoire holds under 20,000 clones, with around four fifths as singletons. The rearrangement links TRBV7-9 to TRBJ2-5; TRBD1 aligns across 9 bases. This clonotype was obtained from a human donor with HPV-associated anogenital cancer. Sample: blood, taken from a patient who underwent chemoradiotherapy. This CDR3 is CASKSTGGEETQYF. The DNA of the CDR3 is TGTGCCAGCAAGTCGACAGGGGGTGAAGAGACCCAGTACTTC.